Below, 7 T cell receptor beta chains from the same sample are listed, as sequenced in a study of blood T cells in healthy people across ages. Sample-barcoded 5' priming and a J-beta primer mix drove a second PCR of about 7 to 11 cycles. TCRdb re-derived calls from the 5' RACE reads in MiXCR, one entry per CDR3 protein. The table lists 730,000 or so distinct CDR3 sequences, 43% of them singletons. Sequencing was done on a sample of blood. These receptors originate from an older woman in good health.

The chain recombines TRBV29-1 with TRBJ1-1, with D maybe TRBD1 (5 bases). The CDR3 runs to 13 residues. The V gene's germline CDR1 is SQVTM and CDR2 ANQGSEA. The germline V and J ends were trimmed by 1 base and 6 bases, with 12 bases remaining between them. CDR3 DNA sequence: TGCAGCGTTGAAGTCCGGGGGAGCGCTGAAGCTTTCTTT. Encoded protein: CSVEVRGSAEAFF.

The chain links TRBV27 to TRBJ1-5; D not certain. CDR3 length: 13 amino acids. Trimming cost V 5 bases and J 5 bases, with 10 bases left between them. Per germline, CDR1 MNHEY and CDR2 SMNVEV (reference sequence). The CDR3 region is CASSVWLDQPQHF. The CDR3 region has the DNA TGTGCCAGCAGTGTATGGCTAGATCAGCCCCAGCATTTT.

Points on this clonotype: At one end, the junction sequence differs from germline, possibly due to a read error. The gene calls are TRBV6-5 and TRBJ1-1; D uncertain. The germline V gene encodes CDR1 MNHEY and CDR2 SVGAGI. The CDR3 length is 14 residues. The CDR3 region is CASRPLYVGTEAFF. DNA for the CDR3: TGCGCCAGCAGACCCCTCTATGTGGGCACTGAAGCTTTCTTT.

This clonotype has more than one count but fewer than ten. The rearrangement uses TRBV14 and TRBJ2-5; D may be TRBD1 (6 bases). The V end was cut by 5 bases, the J end by 1 base, with 8 bases between. The length of the CDR3 is 13 residues. Per the germline V gene, CDR1 is SGHDN and CDR2 is FVKESK. The CDR3 bases are TGTGCCAGCAGCAGGGGGATCCAAGAGACCCAGTACTTC. Protein product: CASSRGIQETQYF.

The V gene is TRBV9, the J gene TRBJ2-1; no clear D. Looked up from germline, CDR1 is SGDLS and CDR2 is YYNGEE. With 0 bases removed from V and 0 bases from J, the gap between germline ends came to 7 bases. The CDR3 contains 15 residues. The CDR3 sequence: CASSVEDTSYNEQFF. For the CDR3, the DNA is TGTGCCAGCAGCGTAGAGGATACCTCCTACAATGAGCAGTTCTTC.

This clonotype was picked up a small number of times. The chain employs TRBV24-1 and TRBJ2-1; 11 bases are a match to TRBD1. The germline gives CDR1 KGHDR, CDR2 SFDVKD. The CDR3 consists of 13 residues. With V trimmed by 8 bases and J by 8 bases, 4 bases remained unmatched. DNA for the CDR3: TGTGCCACCAACGGACAGGGGGCTCATGAGCAGTTCTTC. Protein product: CATNGQGAHEQFF.

V is TRBV19 and J is TRBJ1-5; D remains ambiguous. The germline CDR1 and CDR2 sequences are LNHDA and SQIVND (reference sequence). This CDR3 spans 15 amino acids. Trimming cost V 5 bases and J 1 base, with 12 bases left between them. CDR3 loop: CASSLVTGSNQPQHF. The CDR3 DNA sequence: TGTGCCAGTAGTTTAGTGACGGGAAGCAATCAGCCCCAGCATTTT.